The 17 T cell receptor beta chains presented below share a single source sample, sequenced in a study of memory CD4+ T cells and cytomegalovirus serostatus (dated by TCRdb to between 2018 and 2021). Libraries were made using the immunoSEQ multiplex PCR assay. Here the immuneACCESS table is served through TCRdb, limited to in-frame sequences with V and J called. Missing clones are a known gap in these copies; in checked studies unresolved V genes cover under half, and the rest lacks a known reason. The sample has 75,000 to 90,000 clones on record, approximately 80% of them singletons. Around 0.78% of the sample is held by the ten biggest clonotypes. A FACSAria II was used to sort memory CD4+ T cells, defined as single viable CD3+CD4+CD8-CD45RO+ cells. The sequencing input was memory CD4+ T cells from blood. These receptors came from an adult in good health and CMV-seronegative.

The genes are TRBV11-2 and TRBJ2-7; D is uncertain. This CDR3 has 13 amino acids. Trimming cost V 5 bases and J 6 bases, with 14 bases left between them. Germline V gives CDR1 SGHAT, CDR2 FQNNGV. CDR3 region: CASSPPNLSEQYF. The DNA of the CDR3 is TGTGCCAGCAGCCCACCTAATCTGAGCGAGCAGTACTTC.

The chain joins TRBV7-9 to TRBJ2-1, with D possibly TRBD2 on 6 matching bases. V was cut by 3 bases and J by 5 bases, with 8 bases left in between. Per the germline V gene, CDR1 is SEHNR and CDR2 is FQNEAQ (reference sequence). The CDR3 is 13 residues long. The CDR3 region has the DNA TGTGCCAGCAGCTTGGGGACTCACAATGAGCAGTTCTTC. Residues: CASSLGTHNEQFF. The variable domain in full, with the rest retrieved from reference TRBV7-9 and TRBJ2-1, is DTGVSQNPRHKITKRGQNVTFRCDPISEHNRLYWYRQTLGQGPEFLTYFQNEAQLEKSRLLSDRFSAERPKGSFSTLEIQRTEQGDSAMYLCASSLGTHNEQFFGPGTRLTVL.

The chain uses TRBV19 and TRBJ1-3, with D possibly being TRBD1 (5 bases). Trimming removed 4 bases from V and 13 bases from J, with 17 bases in between. The CDR3 has 13 amino acids. The germline CDR1 and CDR2 sequences are LNHDA and SQIVND (reference sequence). For the CDR3, the DNA is TGTGCCAGTAGTAACTCGGGGAGAAAGGGGATATATTTT. The encoded protein is CASSNSGRKGIYF.

The chain is built from TRBV29-1 and TRBJ2-3, with no clear D. CDR1 SQVTM and CDR2 ANQGSEA come from the germline V gene. Trimming took off 1 base at V and 6 bases at J, with 11 bases between the two ends. This CDR3 contains 13 residues. In DNA, the CDR3 is TGCAGCGTTGAAGGGCAGGCCCTTGATACGCAGTATTTT. It specifies CSVEGQALDTQYF.

The gene calls are TRBV7-9 and TRBJ1-2; TRBD1 aligns across 7 bases. The CDR3 extends over 17 amino acids. In germline, CDR1 is SEHNR, CDR2 FQNEAQ (reference sequence). The V segment lost 0 bases and the J segment 4 bases; nucleotides outside the gene matches: 11. The CDR3 nucleotides read TGTGCCAGCAGCTTAGCCGGCGGCGGGGACAGCCCCTATGGCTACACCTTC. Amino acids: CASSLAGGGDSPYGYTF.

V gene TRBV7-2 combines with J gene TRBJ1-5; TRBD1 agrees at 9 bases. The CDR3 totals 16 residues. The germline CDR1 and CDR2 sequences are SGHTA and FQGNSA. V lost 5 bases, J lost 6 bases, and 11 bases stayed unmatched. Here the CDR3 reads CASSAGRDRVSQPQHF. DNA for the CDR3: TGTGCCAGCAGCGCGGGCCGGGACAGGGTATCTCAGCCCCAGCATTTT.

The chain joins TRBV2 to TRBJ2-7, with TRBD2 matching over 9 bases. CDR3 length equals 15 residues. The J segment lost 5 bases and the V segment lost 4 bases, leaving 9 bases of the junction unmatched. Germline CDR1 reads SNHLY; CDR2 reads FYNNEI. CDR3 DNA: TGTGCCAGCAGTGGCTGGGCTAGCGGGGACCACGAGCAGTACTTC. This encodes CASSGWASGDHEQYF.

The chain uses TRBV30 and TRBJ2-1; 11 bases agree with TRBD2. Germline CDR1 is GTSNPN and CDR2 is SVGIG (reference sequence). CDR3 size: 16 residues. V shed 0 bases, J shed 8 bases, and the junction held 9 bases outside the gene matches. The CDR3 nucleotides are TGTGCCTGGAGTGTAGGGCTAGCGGGGGGTGGCGATGAGCAGTTCTTC. This sequence encodes CAWSVGLAGGGDEQFF.

The chain links TRBV6-6 to TRBJ2-5, with TRBD1 identical over 11 bases. Trimming at V came to 0 bases and at J to 5 bases, leaving 5 bases not matched to a gene. Germline loops: CDR1 MNHNY, CDR2 SVGAGI (reference sequence). The CDR3 is 16 residues long. CDR3 sequence: CASSYSGTGGRETQYF. CDR3 DNA sequence: TGTGCCAGCAGTTACTCCGGGACAGGGGGGAGGGAGACCCAGTACTTC.

This clone was counted only a few times. The chain joins TRBV7-3 to TRBJ1-1; D is ambiguous. Germline V gene lookup returns CDR1 SGHTA and CDR2 FQGTGA. The V and J ends lost 1 base and 7 bases respectively, with 10 bases between them. This CDR3 has 13 residues. CDR3: CASSLSGSGEAFF. DNA for the CDR3: TGTGCCAGCAGCTTAAGTGGGAGCGGTGAAGCTTTCTTT.

This clone has just a few counts. The chain joins TRBV5-6 to TRBJ2-6; 11 nucleotides agree with TRBD1. The CDR3 covers 18 residues. Per the germline V gene, CDR1 is SGHDT and CDR2 is YYEEEE. Unmatched junction bases numbered 9, after V lost 4 bases and J lost 3 bases. The CDR3 bases are TGTGCCAGCAGCCTAGGACAGGGGGCTAGAGGTGGGGCCAACGTCCTGACTTTC. Translation gives CASSLGQGARGGANVLTF.

Concerning this clone: One end of the junction does not line up with germline, which may come from a read error. The V call is TRBV5-6, the J call TRBJ1-1, with 12 bases aligning to TRBD1. The CDR3 consists of 15 residues. CDR1 SGHDT and CDR2 YYEEEE come from the germline V gene. The DNA for the CDR3 is TGTGCCAGCAGTTTGGGGACAGGGGGCAACACTGAAGCTTTCTTT. Its translation: CASSLGTGGNTEAFF.

The chain carries TRBV29-1 and TRBJ1-4; no firm D call. Trimming removed 0 bases at V and 4 bases at J, with 12 bases between. The germline V gene encodes CDR1 SQVTM and CDR2 ANQGSEA. This CDR3 is 15 amino acids long. The CDR3 region is CSVEDLRRDNEKLFF. The CDR3 DNA reads as TGCAGCGTTGAAGATCTTAGGCGGGATAATGAAAAACTGTTTTTT.

This clone was seen a few times. The J gene is TRBJ1-1, the V gene TRBV4-3; weak D call: TRBD1 (6 bases). The V and J ends lost 4 bases and 11 bases respectively, with 17 bases between them. The germline V gene has CDR1 LGHNA and CDR2 YSLEER. This CDR3 has 13 amino acids. The CDR3: CASSPSVRGLAFF. The CDR3 nucleotides are TGCGCCAGCAGCCCTTCTGTCAGGGGCTTGGCTTTCTTT.

V and J are TRBV7-9 and TRBJ2-7; a weak D match, TRBD1 (6 bases). Looked up from germline, CDR1 is SEHNR and CDR2 is FQNEAQ (reference sequence). Between the trimmed V and J ends, which lost 1 base and 6 bases, there was a span of 10 bases. This CDR3 contains 13 residues. The CDR3 DNA follows: TGTGCCAGCAGCTTAGTTTGGGGGCCCGAGCAGTACTTC. The encoded protein is CASSLVWGPEQYF.

The chain has TRBV7-2 and TRBJ2-7; perhaps TRBD1 as D (6 bases). Germline assignment: CDR1 SGHTA and CDR2 FQGNSA. Trimming removed 3 bases from V and 2 bases from J, with 11 bases in between. CDR3 length: 14 residues. CDR3 DNA sequence: TGTGCCAGCAGCTTCGTGGGACAAACCTACGAGCAGTACTTC. Translation: CASSFVGQTYEQYF.

The V gene is TRBV28, the J gene TRBJ1-3, with D uncertain. Germline V lookup: CDR1 MDHEN, CDR2 SYDVKM. This CDR3 is built from 16 residues. V lost 3 bases, J lost 4 bases, and 16 bases lay in between. The CDR3 DNA reads as TGTGCCAGCAGTTTGGATCCCAAGGCGTCAGGAAACACCATATATTTT. It translates to CASSLDPKASGNTIYF.